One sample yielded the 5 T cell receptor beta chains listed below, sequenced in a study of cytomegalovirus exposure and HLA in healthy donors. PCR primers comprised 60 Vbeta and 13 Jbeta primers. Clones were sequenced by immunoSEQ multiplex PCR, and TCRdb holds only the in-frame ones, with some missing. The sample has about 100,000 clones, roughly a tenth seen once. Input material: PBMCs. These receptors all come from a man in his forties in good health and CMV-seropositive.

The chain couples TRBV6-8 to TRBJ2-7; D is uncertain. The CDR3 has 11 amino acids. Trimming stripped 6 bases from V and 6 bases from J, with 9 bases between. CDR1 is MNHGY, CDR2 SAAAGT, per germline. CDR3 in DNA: TGTGCCAGCAGACTGACTTGCGAGCAGTACTTC. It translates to CASRLTCEQYF.

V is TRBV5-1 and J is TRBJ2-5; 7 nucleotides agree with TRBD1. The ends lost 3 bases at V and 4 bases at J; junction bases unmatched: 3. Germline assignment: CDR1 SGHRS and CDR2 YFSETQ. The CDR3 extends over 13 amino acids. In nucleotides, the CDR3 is TGCGCCAGCAGCTCGACAGGGTCAGAGACCCAGTACTTC. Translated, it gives CASSSTGSETQYF.

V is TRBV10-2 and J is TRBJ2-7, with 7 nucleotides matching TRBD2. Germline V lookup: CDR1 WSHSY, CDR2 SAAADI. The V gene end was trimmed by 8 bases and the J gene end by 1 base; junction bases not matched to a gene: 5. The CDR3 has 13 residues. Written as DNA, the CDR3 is TGCGCCAGCTCGCTAGCGGAGTCCTACGAGCAGTACTTC. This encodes CASSLAESYEQYF.

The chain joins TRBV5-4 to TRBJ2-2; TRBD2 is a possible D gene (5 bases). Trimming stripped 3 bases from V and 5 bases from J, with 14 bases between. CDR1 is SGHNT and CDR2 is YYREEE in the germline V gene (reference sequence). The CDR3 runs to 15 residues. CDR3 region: CASSSPGLNTGELFF. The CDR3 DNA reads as TGTGCCAGCAGCTCCCCAGGACTCAATACCGGGGAGCTGTTTTTT.

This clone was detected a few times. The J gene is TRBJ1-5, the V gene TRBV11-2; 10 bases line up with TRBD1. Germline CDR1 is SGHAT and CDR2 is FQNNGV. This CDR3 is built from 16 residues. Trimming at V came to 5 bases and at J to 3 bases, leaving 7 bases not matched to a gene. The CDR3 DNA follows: TGTGCCAGCAGCCAAGCCGGGACAGGGGTCAATCAGCCCCAGCATTTT. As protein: CASSQAGTGVNQPQHF.